This T cell receptor beta chain was documented in a study of T cell repertoires in cytomegalovirus infection. Looking at the study overall: It was the public TCR beta signatures that indicated both CMV infection and matching HLA type.

A word on this clonotype: Its target is unknown. One junction end does not reproduce the germline sequence, and a read error may be involved.

Study observations and caveats: HLA-C-restricted CMV-specific TCR beta clonotypes prevailed in the ex vivo response. CMV carriers with the relevant HLA were identified by cumulative public TCR beta family frequency.

TCRdb reanalysed the reads using MiXCR and keeps one entry per CDR3 protein. The data show roughly 990,000 distinct CDR3 sequences, with about a third seen just once and 13% held by the top ten. Germline-derived CDR1 and CDR2 are LNHNV and YYDKDF (reference sequence). The CDR3 contains 14 residues. The TCR was taken from a human donor in good health (CMV status not recorded). Some clones in this sample may be carry-over from other donors' samples. The chain is built from TRBV15 and TRBJ1-6; unclear D gene. The sequenced sample was cultured CD8+ T cells from PBMCs, obtained from culture after CMV antigen stimulation. The CDR3 sequence: CVTSRDKEYSPLHF. The CDR3 DNA is TGTGTCACCAGCAGAGATAAGGAATATTCACCCCTCCACTTT. Full variable domain (outside the CDR3, taken from reference TRBV15 and TRBJ1-6): DAMVIQNPRYQVTQFGKPVTLSCSQTLNHNVMYWYQQKSSQAPKLLFHYYDKDFNNEADTPDNFQSRRPNTSFCFLDIRSPGLGDTAMYLCVTSRDKEYSPLHFGNGTRLTVT.